This passage covers 20 T cell receptor beta chains from one sample sequenced in a study of cytomegalovirus exposure and HLA in healthy donors. Using immunoSEQ multiplex PCR, the repertoire was profiled, and TCRdb retains in-frame clones only, with some absent. The sample includes 190,000 or so clones, 65% to 90% of them seen just once. Sequenced input: PBMCs. The source is a woman aged 30 to 39 in good health and CMV-seropositive.

This chain links TRBV15 with TRBJ2-1; TRBD2 aligns across 9 bases. Germline V gene sequence: CDR1 LNHNV, CDR2 YYDKDF (reference sequence). This CDR3 comprises 15 residues. The J segment lost 16 bases and the V segment lost 1 base, leaving 14 bases of the junction unmatched. In DNA, the CDR3 is TGTGCCACCAGCAGAGCATCATCGAGTAGCGGGAGTCAATTCTTC. This encodes CATSRASSSSGSQFF. Full variable domain (remainder filled in from reference TRBV15 and TRBJ2-1): DAMVIQNPRYQVTQFGKPVTLSCSQTLNHNVMYWYQQKSSQAPKLLFHYYDKDFNNEADTPDNFQSRRPNTSFCFLDIRSPGLGDTAMYLCATSRASSSSGSQFFGPGTRLTVL.

V and J are TRBV28 and TRBJ1-5; possible D gene TRBD1, 5 bases. Germline V CDR1 and CDR2: MDHEN, SYDVKM. This CDR3 has 18 residues. V was pared by 2 bases and J by 0 bases, with 17 bases between. The CDR3 loop reads CASSLRPTVSYSNQPQHF. DNA for the CDR3: TGTGCCAGCAGTTTACGACCGACAGTATCTTATAGCAATCAGCCCCAGCATTTT. Using reference TRBV28 and TRBJ1-5 for the parts outside the CDR3, the full variable domain is DVKVTQSSRYLVKRTGEKVFLECVQDMDHENMFWYRQDPGLGLRLIYFSYDVKMKEKGDIPEGYSVSREKKERFSLILESASTNQTSMYLCASSLRPTVSYSNQPQHFGDGTRLSIL.

The chain recombines TRBV11-2 with TRBJ1-1, with D uncertain. Germline values: CDR1 SGHAT, CDR2 FQNNGV. The V end was cut by 0 bases, the J end by 3 bases, with 5 bases between. The CDR3 runs 13 residues. The CDR3 loop is CASSLEAHTEAFF. The CDR3 DNA reads TGTGCCAGCAGCTTAGAAGCACACACTGAAGCTTTCTTT.

The chain links TRBV6-5 to TRBJ1-2; 8 bases fit TRBD1. Germline CDR1 MNHEY, CDR2 SVGAGI. With 6 bases clipped from V and 2 bases from J, the junction kept 5 bases outside the gene matches. The CDR3 has 14 amino acids. This chain's CDR3 is CASSGTGGNYGYTF. CDR3 nucleotides: TGTGCCAGCAGCGGGACAGGCGGAAACTATGGCTACACCTTC.

As for this clone: Other DNA sequences within the sample encode an identical CDR3. V usage is TRBV6-5 and J usage is TRBJ2-7, with D perhaps matching TRBD2 (5 bases). From germline, CDR1 is MNHEY and CDR2 SVGAGI. The ends were cut back, 6 bases at V and 4 bases at J, with 13 bases in the middle. The CDR3 contains 13 residues. The CDR3 DNA sequence: TGTGCCAGCAGCCCGGGAACGGTGTACGAGCAGTACTTC. Translating it yields CASSPGTVYEQYF.

The genes are TRBV6-5 and TRBJ2-7; the D gene is possibly TRBD2 (6 bases). The CDR3 contains 16 residues. Germline values: CDR1 MNHEY, CDR2 SVGAGI. V was pared by 0 bases and J by 2 bases, with 14 bases between. As DNA, the CDR3 is TGTGCCAGCAGTTACTCCTGGCGGGACGGTACCTACGAGCAGTACTTC. Its protein is CASSYSWRDGTYEQYF.

The chain joins TRBV4-2 to TRBJ2-7, with TRBD2 matching 9 bases. The V segment lost 1 base and the J segment 5 bases; nucleotides outside the gene matches: 3. Germline V gene data show CDR1 as LGHNA and CDR2 as YNFKEQ. CDR3 length: 14 amino acids. The CDR3 bases are TGTGCCAGCAGCCAAGTGGGACTAGCCCACGAGCAGTACTTC. It is translated as CASSQVGLAHEQYF.

This chain uses TRBV28 with TRBJ1-2; 10 bases map to TRBD1. The trim removed 1 base at V and 3 bases at J, leaving 2 bases unmatched. The CDR3 runs 15 residues. Per germline, CDR1 MDHEN and CDR2 SYDVKM. In DNA form, the CDR3 reads TGTGCCAGCAGTTTATTAGGGACAGGGGACTATGGCTACACCTTC. Translated: CASSLLGTGDYGYTF.

This clone occurred a few times. The rearrangement joins TRBV5-1 to TRBJ1-2; D might be TRBD1 (5 bases). Germline CDR1 reads SGHRS; CDR2 reads YFSETQ. The V end lost 5 bases, the J end lost 4 bases, and 18 bases lay between the germline ends. The CDR3 sequence is 15 residues long. In nucleotides, the CDR3 is TGCGCCAGCAGACCTCATGGGGGGTACGGCTATGGCTACACCTTC. Protein: CASRPHGGYGYGYTF. Full variable domain (outside the CDR3, taken from reference TRBV5-1 and TRBJ1-2): KAGVTQTPRYLIKTRGQQVTLSCSPISGHRSVSWYQQTPGQGLQFLFEYFSETQRNKGNFPGRFSGRQFSNSRSEMNVSTLELGDSALYLCASRPHGGYGYGYTFGSGTRLTVV.

The gene calls are TRBV28 and TRBJ2-7, with D possibly matching TRBD2 (5 bases). V lost 9 bases, J lost 2 bases, and 11 bases lay in between. Germline V gives CDR1 MDHEN, CDR2 SYDVKM. The CDR3 has 12 amino acids. The CDR3 nucleotides read TGTGCCAGTACGGACTCAACCTACGAGCAGTACTTC. This encodes CASTDSTYEQYF.

About this clone itself: The sample contains more than one DNA sequence encoding this CDR3. This chain joins TRBV5-1 and TRBJ2-7; 7 nucleotides agree with TRBD2. The CDR3 is made up of 14 amino acids. CDR1 is SGHRS and CDR2 is YFSETQ in the germline V gene. Trimming cost V 1 base and J 0 bases; bases outside gene matches: 1. CDR3: CASSLSSGSYEQYF. As DNA, the CDR3 is TGCGCCAGCAGCTTGTCTAGCGGCTCCTACGAGCAGTACTTC.

The genes are TRBV4-2 and TRBJ2-7, with 9 bases fitting TRBD1. The CDR3 has 15 amino acids. Germline assignment: CDR1 LGHNA and CDR2 YNFKEQ. With 2 bases clipped from V and 3 bases from J, the junction kept 5 bases outside the gene matches. CDR3 sequence (DNA): TGTGCCAGCAGCCAACAAAGGACAGGGGACTACGAGCAGTACTTC. Translation: CASSQQRTGDYEQYF.

This clone was picked up a small number of times. V usage is TRBV18 and J usage is TRBJ2-1; D not resolved. The V and J ends lost 4 bases and 8 bases respectively, with 9 bases between them. There are 12 residues in the CDR3. Germline lookup yields CDR1 KGHSH and CDR2 LQKENI. The CDR3, as DNA: TGTGCCAGCTCACTGACTTACTATGAGCAGTTCTTC. Its translation is CASSLTYYEQFF.

V gene TRBV4-2 combines with J gene TRBJ2-7; TRBD2 aligns across 13 bases. The CDR3 consists of 15 residues. Looked up from germline, CDR1 is LGHNA and CDR2 is YNFKEQ. Unmatched junction bases numbered 1, after V lost 2 bases and J lost 3 bases. In nucleotides, the CDR3 is TGTGCCAGCAGCCAAAGACTAGCGGGAGGCTACGAGCAGTACTTC. Residues: CASSQRLAGGYEQYF.

The chain recombines TRBV2 with TRBJ1-1, with D possibly matching TRBD1 (6 bases). The germline gives CDR1 SNHLY, CDR2 FYNNEI. The CDR3 is 15 amino acids. The V end lost 5 bases, the J end lost 0 bases, and 13 bases lay between the germline ends. The CDR3 nucleotides read TGTGCCAGCAGTCCAGGGGCCCCTCTGAACACTGAAGCTTTCTTT. Protein product: CASSPGAPLNTEAFF.

This clone has a single count. This rearrangement joins TRBV9 to TRBJ2-7, with a weak D call TRBD1 (5 bases). The CDR3 extends over 13 amino acids. Trimming shortened V by 0 bases and J by 4 bases, and 8 bases separated the two germline ends. Germline CDR1 is SGDLS and CDR2 is YYNGEE. The CDR3 DNA reads TGTGCCAGCAGCGTAGCCCCAGGGTACGAGCAGTACTTC. Its translation is CASSVAPGYEQYF.

On this clone: An end of the junction differs from the germline gene, which may be a read error. V and J are TRBV7-7 and TRBJ2-5; TRBD2 agrees at 7 bases. The length of the CDR3 is 15 residues. Per the germline V gene, CDR1 is SSHAT and CDR2 is FNYEAQ (reference sequence). The CDR3 region is CASRPHGGGLETQYF. The CDR3 DNA reads TGTGCTAGCAGGCCCCATGGGGGAGGGTTGGAGACCCAGTACTTC.

V is TRBV4-2 and J is TRBJ2-7; 11 nucleotides line up with TRBD2. Germline assignment: CDR1 LGHNA and CDR2 YNFKEQ. Unmatched junction bases numbered 9, after V lost 6 bases and J lost 5 bases. The CDR3 runs to 15 residues. CDR3 DNA sequence: TGTGCCAGCAGTATCGAGGGGACTAGCGGAAACGAGCAGTACTTC. Protein sequence: CASSIEGTSGNEQYF.

The V and J genes are TRBV15 and TRBJ2-5; 7 bases are a match to TRBD1. This CDR3 comprises 15 residues. After removal of 4 bases from V and 4 bases from J, the junction contained 9 bases not matched to a gene. In germline, CDR1 is LNHNV, CDR2 YYDKDF (reference sequence). The CDR3 here is CATSIKTGLGETQYF. CDR3 DNA sequence: TGTGCCACCAGCATCAAGACAGGGTTGGGAGAGACCCAGTACTTC.

The V and J genes are TRBV4-2 and TRBJ2-7, with 9 bases fitting TRBD2. V was clipped by 3 bases and J by 3 bases; unmatched bases: 9. CDR3 length: 16 residues. The V gene's germline CDR1 is LGHNA and CDR2 YNFKEQ. The CDR3 nucleotides are TGTGCCAGCAGCCACCGACTAGCGGAAGGTAACTACGAGCAGTACTTC. Amino acids: CASSHRLAEGNYEQYF.